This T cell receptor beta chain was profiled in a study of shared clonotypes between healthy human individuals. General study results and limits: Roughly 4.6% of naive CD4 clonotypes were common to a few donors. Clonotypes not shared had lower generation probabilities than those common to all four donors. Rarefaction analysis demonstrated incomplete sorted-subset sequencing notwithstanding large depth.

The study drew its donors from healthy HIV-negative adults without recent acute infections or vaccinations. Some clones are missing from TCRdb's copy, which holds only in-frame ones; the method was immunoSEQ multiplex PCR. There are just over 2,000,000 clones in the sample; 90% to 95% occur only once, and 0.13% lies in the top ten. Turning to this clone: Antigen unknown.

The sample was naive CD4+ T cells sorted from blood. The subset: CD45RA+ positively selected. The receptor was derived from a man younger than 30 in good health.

Written as DNA, the CDR3 is TGTGCCAGCAGCAACTCTCAGGGCTCCTTCTACGAGCAGTACTTC. This encodes CASSNSQGSFYEQYF. The rearrangement joins TRBV7-2 to TRBJ2-7; D perhaps matches TRBD1 (5 bases). The CDR3 has 15 residues. CDR1 SGHTA and CDR2 FQGNSA come from the germline V gene. The germline V and J ends were trimmed by 5 bases and 3 bases, with 17 bases remaining between them.